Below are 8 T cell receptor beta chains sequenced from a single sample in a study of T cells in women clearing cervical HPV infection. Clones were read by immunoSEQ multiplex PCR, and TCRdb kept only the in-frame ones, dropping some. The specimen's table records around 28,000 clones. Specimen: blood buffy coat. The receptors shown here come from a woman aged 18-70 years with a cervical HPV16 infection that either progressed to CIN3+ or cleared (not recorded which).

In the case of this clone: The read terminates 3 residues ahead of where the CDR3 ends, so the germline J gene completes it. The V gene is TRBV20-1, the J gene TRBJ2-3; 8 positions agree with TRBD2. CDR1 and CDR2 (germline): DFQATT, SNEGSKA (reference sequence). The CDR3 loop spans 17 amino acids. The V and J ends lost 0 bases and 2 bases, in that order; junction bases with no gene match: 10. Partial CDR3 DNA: TGCAGTGCTAGAGATCAATCGGGGGGGCACAACACAGATACG. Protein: CSARDQSGGHNTDT. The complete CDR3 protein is CSARDQSGGHNTDTQYF.

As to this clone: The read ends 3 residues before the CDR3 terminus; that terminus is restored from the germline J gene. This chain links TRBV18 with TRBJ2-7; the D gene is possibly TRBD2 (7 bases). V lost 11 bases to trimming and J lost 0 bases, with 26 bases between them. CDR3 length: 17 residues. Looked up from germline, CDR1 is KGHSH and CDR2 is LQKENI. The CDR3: CAGIPRGRKPNSYEQYF. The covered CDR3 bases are TGTGCCGGAATACCGCGGGGGCGGAAACCAAACTCCTACGAG.

The DNA read from the CDR3 is TGTGCCAGCAGAATAGCGGGAGGATTTTTAGACGAC. Translated, it gives CASRIAGGFLDD. The entire CDR3 is CASRIAGGFLDDYTF. The chain carries TRBV2 and TRBJ1-2; no clear D. The sequenced fragment ends 3 residues before the CDR3 boundary, so the rest is inferred from the germline J gene. The CDR3 spans 15 residues. Germline V gene lookup returns CDR1 SNHLY and CDR2 FYNNEI.

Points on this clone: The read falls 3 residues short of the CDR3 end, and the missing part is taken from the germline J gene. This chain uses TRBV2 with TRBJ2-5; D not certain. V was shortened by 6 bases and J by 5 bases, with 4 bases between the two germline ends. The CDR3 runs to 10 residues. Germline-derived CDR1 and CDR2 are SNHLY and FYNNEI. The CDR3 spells CASSVETQYF. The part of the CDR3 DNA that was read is TGTGCCAGCAGCGTGGAGACC.

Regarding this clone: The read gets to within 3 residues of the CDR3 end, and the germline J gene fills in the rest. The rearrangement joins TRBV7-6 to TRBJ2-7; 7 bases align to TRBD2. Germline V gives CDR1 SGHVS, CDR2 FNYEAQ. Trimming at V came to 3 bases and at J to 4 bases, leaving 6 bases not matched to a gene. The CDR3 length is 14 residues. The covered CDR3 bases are TGTGCCAGCAGCTTCGGCGGGAGCTCATACGAG. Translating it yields CASSFGGSSYE. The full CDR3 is CASSFGGSSYEQYF.

CDR3 bases read: TGTGCCAGCCGACCGTTTGCGGAGTTAGCTAACTATGGC. Amino acids: CASRPFAELANYG. The CDR3 in full is CASRPFAELANYGYTF. J is TRBJ1-2 and V is TRBV5-4; D is undetermined. The read comes to an end 3 residues before the CDR3 does, leaving the germline J gene to fill in the end. Deletions cut 7 bases from V and 0 bases from J, with 19 bases between. Germline V gives CDR1 SGHNT, CDR2 YYREEE (reference sequence). This CDR3 contains 16 residues. The whole variable domain, filled in from reference TRBV5-4 and TRBJ1-2, reads ETGVTQSPTHLIKTRGQQVTLRCSSQSGHNTVSWYQQALGQGPQFIFQYYREEENGRGNFPPRFSGLQFPNYSSELNVNALELDDSALYLCASRPFAELANYGYTFGSGTRLTVV.

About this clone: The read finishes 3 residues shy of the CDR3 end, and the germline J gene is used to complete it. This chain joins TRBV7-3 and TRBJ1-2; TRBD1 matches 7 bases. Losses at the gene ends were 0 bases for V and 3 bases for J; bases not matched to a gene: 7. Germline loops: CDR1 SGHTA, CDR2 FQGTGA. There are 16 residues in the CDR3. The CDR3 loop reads CASSLTLGGIDYGYTF. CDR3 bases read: TGTGCCAGCAGCTTAACGTTAGGGGGCATCGACTATGGC.

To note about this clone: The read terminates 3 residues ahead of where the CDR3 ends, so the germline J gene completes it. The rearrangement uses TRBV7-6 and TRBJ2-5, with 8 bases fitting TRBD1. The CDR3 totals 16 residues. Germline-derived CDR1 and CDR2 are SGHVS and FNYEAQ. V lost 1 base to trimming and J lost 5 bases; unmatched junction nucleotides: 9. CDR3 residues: CASSLDRRGLRETQYF. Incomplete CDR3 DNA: TGTGCCAGCAGCTTAGATCGCAGGGGGCTGAGGGAGACC. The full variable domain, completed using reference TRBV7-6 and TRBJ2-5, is GAGVSQSPRYKVTKRGQDVALRCDPISGHVSLYWYRQALGQGPEFLTYFNYEAQQDKSGLPNDRFSAERPEGSISTLTIQRTEQRDSAMYRCASSLDRRGLRETQYFGPGTRLLVL.